The 11 T cell receptor beta chains given below trace back to one sample, sequenced in a study of cytomegalovirus exposure and HLA in healthy donors. The PCR made use of 60 Vbeta and 13 Jbeta primers. The data were produced by immunoSEQ multiplex PCR, yet TCRdb's version contains in-frame clones alone and is incomplete. Of fewer than 250,000 clones listed, around 90% are singletons. The sequencing sample was made of PBMCs. The receptors here all came from a boy younger than 10 in good health and CMV-seronegative.

V gene TRBV6-1 combines with J gene TRBJ1-4; D is perhaps TRBD1 (5 bases). Germline CDR1 is MNHNS and CDR2 is SASEGT. Trimming stripped 1 base from V and 8 bases from J, with 14 bases between. This CDR3 has 15 residues. CDR3 in DNA: TGTGCCAGCAGTGAAGGGGGGGACCTTAAGGAAAAACTGTTTTTT. Its protein product is CASSEGGDLKEKLFF.

This chain uses TRBV5-5 with TRBJ1-2; TRBD1 might be the D (5 bases). Trimming shortened V by 0 bases and J by 4 bases, and 10 bases separated the two germline ends. The CDR3 runs to 14 residues. Germline CDR1 and CDR2: SGHKS and YYEKEE (reference sequence). For the CDR3, the DNA is TGTGCCAGCAGCTTGGGGCAGGGCATCTATGGCTACACCTTC. Its protein is CASSLGQGIYGYTF.

This sequence joins TRBV25-1 and TRBJ2-2; 9 bases agree with TRBD1. Germline V gene sequence: CDR1 MGHDK, CDR2 SYGVNS. The CDR3 is made up of 15 amino acids. Trimming took 6 bases from V and 8 from J; bases not matched to a gene: 10. The CDR3 is CASSPGQGRIGELFF. In nucleotides, the CDR3 is TGTGCCAGCAGCCCGGGACAGGGTAGAATAGGGGAGCTGTTTTTT.

This clone was picked up a small number of times. The genes are TRBV7-6 and TRBJ1-3; D unresolved. Germline CDR1 SGHVS, CDR2 FNYEAQ. V lost 3 bases and J 0 bases, leaving 15 bases between the germline ends. The CDR3 loop spans 17 amino acids. The CDR3 protein is CASSFGSQLSSGNTIYF. CDR3 in DNA: TGTGCCAGCAGCTTCGGGAGCCAGCTGAGCTCTGGAAACACCATATATTTT.

The chain is built from TRBV19 and TRBJ1-5, with TRBD1 as a possible D gene (6 bases). The CDR3 has 14 amino acids. Deletions cut 3 bases from V and 2 bases from J, with 8 bases between. CDR1 is LNHDA and CDR2 is SQIVND in the germline V gene (reference sequence). The CDR3 here is CASSIAGGNQPQHF. For the CDR3, the DNA is TGTGCCAGTAGTATTGCAGGGGGCAATCAGCCCCAGCATTTT.

This chain joins TRBV6-1 and TRBJ1-1; D perhaps matches TRBD1 (6 bases). V was clipped by 4 bases and J by 7 bases, with 7 bases between them. Germline CDR1 reads MNHNS; CDR2 reads SASEGT. The CDR3 has 11 amino acids. CDR3 residues: CASSGTDEAFF. DNA of the CDR3: TGTGCCAGCAGTGGGACAGATGAAGCTTTCTTT.

This clone was counted once. This chain connects TRBV4-1 to TRBJ2-5, with D possibly being TRBD2 (6 bases). This CDR3 contains 16 residues. V lost 0 bases and J lost 1, with 12 bases in between. Germline CDR1 MGHRA, CDR2 YSYEKL. The CDR3 coding sequence is TGCGCCAGCAGCCAAGAAATAGGCGGGACCCAAGAGACCCAGTACTTC. Amino acid sequence: CASSQEIGGTQETQYF.

This chain connects TRBV5-1 to TRBJ2-1; D unclear. Trimming removed 2 bases from V and 4 bases from J, with 7 bases in between. This CDR3 spans 13 amino acids. Germline V lookup: CDR1 SGHRS, CDR2 YFSETQ. CDR3 sequence reads: CASSLTSYNEQFF. The DNA of the CDR3 is TGCGCCAGCAGCTTAACGAGTTACAATGAGCAGTTCTTC.

This sequence joins TRBV19 and TRBJ1-5; the D is unclear. V lost 7 bases and J 2 bases, leaving 24 bases between the germline ends. Germline V gene sequence: CDR1 LNHDA, CDR2 SQIVND (reference sequence). The CDR3 spans 18 residues. DNA of the CDR3: TGTGCCAGTACAACAATCGGAGTCGGTTTCTCGGGCAATCAGCCCCAGCATTTT. Residues: CASTTIGVGFSGNQPQHF.

The rearrangement joins TRBV5-1 to TRBJ1-1; perhaps TRBD1 as D (5 bases). V lost 5 bases, J lost 7 bases, and 15 bases lay in between. CDR1 is SGHRS, CDR2 YFSETQ, per germline. The CDR3 is made up of 13 amino acids. CDR3 amino acids: CASREAGRGEAFF. CDR3 coding DNA: TGCGCCAGCAGAGAGGCGGGACGGGGTGAAGCTTTCTTT. Combining the CDR3 with reference TRBV5-1 and TRBJ1-1 gives the whole variable domain KAGVTQTPRYLIKTRGQQVTLSCSPISGHRSVSWYQQTPGQGLQFLFEYFSETQRNKGNFPGRFSGRQFSNSRSEMNVSTLELGDSALYLCASREAGRGEAFFGQGTRLTVV.

This chain joins TRBV11-2 and TRBJ2-7, with D unresolved. The V gene's germline CDR1 is SGHAT and CDR2 FQNNGV. The V gene lost 5 bases and the J gene lost 6 bases, with 11 bases spanning the gap. This CDR3 region has 12 residues. The CDR3, as DNA: TGTGCCAGCAGCCTACACAGTGGCGAGCAGTACTTC. Its protein product is CASSLHSGEQYF.